This T cell receptor beta chain originates from a study of T cell repertoires in cytomegalovirus infection. The sample holds one count of this clonotype. The antigen is undetermined. The limits of the CDR3 on the DNA are not certain, so only TCRdb's listed CDR3 is given. Study results and limitations: Dominating the ex vivo response were TCR beta clonotypes that were CMV-specific and HLA-C-restricted. CMV carriers with the relevant HLA were identified by cumulative public TCR beta family frequency.

The CDR3 spans 20 amino acids, including both terminal residues. From the reads, TCRdb called clonotypes with MiXCR, one entry per CDR3 protein. The table shows nearly 450,000 distinct CDR3 sequences, with 30% to 40% occurring only once. Specimen: PBMCs. The source is a human donor in good health (CMV status not recorded). Some clones in this sample may be carry-over from other donors' samples. V and J are TRBV7-5 and TRBJ1-3. TRBV7-5 is a documented pseudogene. The CDR3 protein is CISVPEAPLGPSLSGNTIYF.